A single sample is the source of the 18 T cell receptor beta chains below, sequenced in a study of beta chain features in type 1 diabetes. Overall study findings and caveats: Moderate but significant shortening of TCRB CDR3s was recorded in all four CD4+ subsets from Type 1 diabetes patients.

Sequenced material consisted of expressed TCRB transcripts (all of the isolated RNA was reverse transcribed). Repertoires were generated with immunoSEQ multiplex PCR, while TCRdb's copy carries only in-frame clones and drops some. Of 150,000 or so clones listed, roughly 8% were seen once; the top ten hold around 0.5%. These receptors lack a known antigen. Source material: central memory CD4+ T cells from blood. Receptors originate from a woman younger than 30 with type 1 diabetes.

This clone was counted only a few times. This chain joins TRBV4-3 and TRBJ1-4, with TRBD1 identical over 10 bases. Losses at the gene ends were 6 bases for V and 6 bases for J; bases not matched to a gene: 4. The CDR3 runs to 14 residues. The V gene's germline CDR1 is LGHNA and CDR2 YSLEER. For the CDR3, the DNA is TGCGCCAGCAGGCCCGGGACAGGGGATGAAAAACTGTTTTTT. Protein product: CASRPGTGDEKLFF.

This clone was observed a single time. The rearrangement joins TRBV11-2 to TRBJ1-2, with TRBD1 as a possible D gene (5 bases). The ends were cut back, 1 base at V and 4 bases at J, with 13 bases in the middle. The CDR3 is 15 residues long. Germline V gene lookup returns CDR1 SGHAT and CDR2 FQNNGV. CDR3 in amino acids: CASSLGTNTLYGYTF. In DNA, the CDR3 is TGTGCCAGCAGCTTAGGGACAAATACCCTCTATGGCTACACCTTC.

This clone was seen a handful of times. The V and J genes are TRBV11-3 and TRBJ2-7; D is unclear. Trimming shortened V by 5 bases and J by 0 bases, and 5 bases separated the two germline ends. The germline V gene encodes CDR1 SGHNT and CDR2 YENEEA. The CDR3 is 12 residues long. This CDR3 is CASSKSSYEQYF. The CDR3 coding sequence is TGTGCCAGCAGCAAGAGCTCCTACGAGCAGTACTTC.

This clone was picked up many times. The chain uses TRBV7-2 and TRBJ2-3; no definite D call. The CDR3 runs 13 residues. From germline, CDR1 is SGHTA and CDR2 FQGNSA. V was clipped by 4 bases and J by 3 bases, with 8 bases between them. The CDR3 loop is CASSSLYTDTQYF. CDR3 DNA sequence: TGTGCCAGCAGCTCCCTGTATACAGATACGCAGTATTTT.

This clone turned up a few times. The chain uses TRBV6-5 and TRBJ2-7, with D maybe TRBD2 (5 bases). V dropped 5 bases and J dropped 3 bases, with 14 bases sitting between them. The CDR3 has 14 residues. Germline V gene sequence: CDR1 MNHEY, CDR2 SVGAGI. CDR3 coding DNA: TGTGCCAGCAGTCCGGGGTTTATCGGCTACGAGCAGTACTTC. Translating gives CASSPGFIGYEQYF.

In this sample, this clone turned up a few times. J is TRBJ2-2 and V is TRBV11-3; 8 bases align to TRBD2. Losses at the gene ends were 5 bases for V and 0 bases for J; bases not matched to a gene: 2. The CDR3 spans 15 residues. Germline V gene sequence: CDR1 SGHNT, CDR2 YENEEA. CDR3 protein: CASSPGLANTGELFF. DNA for the CDR3: TGTGCCAGCAGCCCGGGACTAGCGAACACCGGGGAGCTGTTTTTT. Supplemented by reference TRBV11-3 and TRBJ2-2, the full variable domain reads EAGVVQSPRYKIIEKKQPVAFWCNPISGHNTLYWYLQNLGQGPELLIRYENEEAVDDSQLPKDRFSAERLKGVDSTLKIQPAELGDSAVYLCASSPGLANTGELFFGEGSRLTVL.

The sample holds a few counts of this clone. The chain combines TRBV18 with TRBJ2-7; 7 bases map to TRBD2. The CDR3 runs to 15 residues. Germline loops: CDR1 KGHSH, CDR2 LQKENI. Losses at the gene ends were 4 bases for V and 1 base for J; bases not matched to a gene: 7. The CDR3 DNA sequence: TGTGCCAGCTCACGGGCTAGCGGAGTATCCTACGAGCAGTACTTC. This gives the protein CASSRASGVSYEQYF.

The chain links TRBV7-2 to TRBJ2-5; 7 bases align to TRBD1. The CDR3 runs 17 residues. Germline loops: CDR1 SGHTA, CDR2 FQGNSA. V lost 5 bases and J lost 1; bases outside the gene matches: 13. CDR3 in DNA: TGTGCCAGCAGCATATGGGGGACAGTTTCTCTCCAAGAGACCCAGTACTTC. It yields the protein CASSIWGTVSLQETQYF.

This clone was seen repeatedly, ten times or more. V and J are TRBV5-1 and TRBJ2-1; 8 bases line up with TRBD2. The CDR3 runs to 14 residues. V shed 7 bases and J 7 bases; nucleotides not matched to a gene: 10. Germline V gives CDR1 SGHRS, CDR2 YFSETQ. CDR3 nucleotide sequence: TGCGCCAGCGGTAGCGGGATCGAATTAAATGAGCAGTTCTTC. Its translation is CASGSGIELNEQFF.

The genes are TRBV18 and TRBJ2-7; D may be TRBD1 (5 bases). This CDR3 spans 15 amino acids. CDR1 and CDR2 from the germline V gene are KGHSH and LQKENI. V lost 0 bases and J lost 7, with 16 bases in between. The CDR3: CASSPPGVFGGEQYF. The DNA of the CDR3 is TGTGCCAGCTCACCACCAGGGGTTTTTGGTGGTGAGCAGTACTTC. Based on the CDR3 plus reference TRBV18 and TRBJ2-7, the full variable domain is NAGVMQNPRHLVRRRGQEARLRCSPMKGHSHVYWYRQLPEEGLKFMVYLQKENIIDESGMPKERFSAEFPKEGPSILRIQQVVRGDSAAYFCASSPPGVFGGEQYFGPGTRLTVT.

There are a few counts of this clone. The rearrangement uses TRBV27 and TRBJ1-2; D is unclear. Germline values: CDR1 MNHEY, CDR2 SMNVEV (reference sequence). The CDR3 is 14 amino acids. Between the trimmed V and J ends, which lost 4 bases and 3 bases, there was a span of 12 bases. Written as DNA, the CDR3 is TGTGCCAGCAGTTCGGACCGGAGGGACTATGGCTACACCTTC. This encodes CASSSDRRDYGYTF.

This clone has only a few counts. The rearrangement uses TRBV10-3 and TRBJ1-1; D call uncertain. This CDR3 has 12 residues. Germline CDR1 ENHRY, CDR2 SYGVKD. V gave up 8 bases and J gave up 2 bases, with 9 bases separating them. DNA for the CDR3: TGTGCCATCGGCGGTCCAAACACTGAAGCTTTCTTT. The encoded protein is CAIGGPNTEAFF.

This clone has a handful of counts. The CDR3 region is CASFRDGTEAFF. CDR3 DNA sequence: TGTGCCAGCTTTCGCGACGGGACTGAAGCTTTCTTT. The V call is TRBV6-5, the J call TRBJ1-1; D is unclear. The CDR3 covers 12 residues. From germline, CDR1 is MNHEY and CDR2 SVGAGI. The germline V and J ends were trimmed by 8 bases and 5 bases, with 12 bases remaining between them.

The chain combines TRBV7-2 with TRBJ1-4, with 7 bases that match TRBD1. The CDR3 length is 13 residues. J gave up 5 bases and V 5 bases, and 2 bases lay outside the gene matches. The germline CDR1 and CDR2 sequences are SGHTA and FQGNSA. CDR3 coding DNA: TGTGCCAGCAGCCCAGGGGGAAATGAAAAACTGTTTTTT. Amino acids: CASSPGGNEKLFF.

The chain uses TRBV30 and TRBJ1-2; D is unclear. Germline V gene lookup returns CDR1 GTSNPN and CDR2 SVGIG (reference sequence). V lost 5 bases and J lost 4, with 11 bases in between. The CDR3 is made up of 12 amino acids. The CDR3 sequence: CAWVGSGYGYTF. CDR3 nucleotides: TGTGCCTGGGTCGGGAGTGGCTATGGCTACACCTTC.

The table lists this clone with a few counts. The rearrangement links TRBV11-3 to TRBJ2-3, with TRBD2 matching over 7 bases. Germline V CDR1 and CDR2: SGHNT, YENEEA. This CDR3 region has 15 residues. The junction had 9 bases not matched to a gene; V was cut back by 5 bases and J by 4 bases. CDR3 protein: CASSNPGLNPDTQYF. CDR3 bases: TGTGCCAGCAGCAACCCGGGACTAAACCCAGATACGCAGTATTTT.

This clone came up a few times. The chain recombines TRBV30 with TRBJ1-1; the match to TRBD1 covers 7 bases. This CDR3 is 11 amino acids long. Germline trimming cut 2 bases from V and 10 bases from J; bases unmatched to any gene: 4. CDR1 and CDR2 from the germline V gene are GTSNPN and SVGIG (reference sequence). The CDR3 coding sequence is TGTGCCTGGAGTTTCCGGGACAGAGCTTTCTTT. This encodes CAWSFRDRAFF.

This clone has just a few counts. This chain joins TRBV6-6 and TRBJ1-2; D is unresolved. V dropped 1 base and J dropped 0 bases, with 6 bases sitting between them. CDR1 is MNHNY and CDR2 is SVGAGI in the germline V gene (reference sequence). CDR3 length: 14 residues. This CDR3 reads CASSYYGANYGYTF. The CDR3 nucleotides read TGTGCCAGCAGTTACTATGGAGCTAACTATGGCTACACCTTC.